Following are 5 T cell receptor beta chains from one sample sequenced in a study of shared clonotypes between healthy human individuals. The repertoire was sequenced with immunoSEQ multiplex PCR; TCRdb's copy has only in-frame clones and lacks some. Of about half a million clones in the sample, 75% to 85% are singletons; the top ten hold 13%. Sequencing was performed on PBMCs. These receptors all come from a woman between 35 and 50 years old in good health. Some clones in this sample may be carry-over from other donors' samples.

The CDR3 DNA reads TGCGCCGCGGGGACAGGGGGTTCGGAGACCCAGTACTTC. Its translation is CAAGTGGSETQYF. The chain is built from TRBV5-1 and TRBJ2-5, with 11 bases matching TRBD1. The length of the CDR3 is 13 residues. V shed 10 bases and J 5 bases; nucleotides not matched to a gene: 7. The V gene's germline CDR1 is SGHRS and CDR2 YFSETQ.

V usage is TRBV5-1 and J usage is TRBJ2-2; 8 bases match TRBD1. CDR3 size: 14 residues. The V segment lost 7 bases and the J segment 6 bases; nucleotides outside the gene matches: 8. Germline CDR1 and CDR2: SGHRS and YFSETQ. CDR3 amino acids: CASSGTGNAGELFF. CDR3 sequence (DNA): TGCGCCAGCTCCGGGACAGGCAACGCCGGGGAGCTGTTTTTT.

The rearrangement joins TRBV6-1 to TRBJ2-1; D gene unclear. Germline V CDR1 and CDR2: MNHNS, SASEGT. This CDR3 is built from 11 residues. V was trimmed by 7 bases and J by 9 bases, leaving 10 bases between them. CDR3 in amino acids: CASKAIGEQFF. The CDR3 DNA reads as TGTGCCAGCAAGGCGATTGGTGAGCAGTTCTTC.

This clone was counted a single time. The genes are TRBV7-9 and TRBJ1-2; 7 nucleotides match TRBD1. The V gene end was trimmed by 3 bases and the J gene end by 2 bases; junction bases not matched to a gene: 3. The CDR3 is 14 residues long. Per the germline V gene, CDR1 is SEHNR and CDR2 is FQNEAQ (reference sequence). CDR3 nucleotide sequence: TGTGCCAGCAGCTTTGGACAGGCGAACTATGGCTACACCTTC. This codes for CASSFGQANYGYTF.

In DNA, the CDR3 is TGTGCCAGTAGTACCCAGACAGGGAACACTGAAGCTTTCTTT. Amino acids: CASSTQTGNTEAFF. The chain carries TRBV19 and TRBJ1-1, with D perhaps TRBD1 (6 bases). CDR1 is LNHDA and CDR2 is SQIVND in the germline V gene (reference sequence). V gave up 4 bases and J gave up 1 base, with 10 bases separating them. The CDR3 loop spans 14 amino acids.